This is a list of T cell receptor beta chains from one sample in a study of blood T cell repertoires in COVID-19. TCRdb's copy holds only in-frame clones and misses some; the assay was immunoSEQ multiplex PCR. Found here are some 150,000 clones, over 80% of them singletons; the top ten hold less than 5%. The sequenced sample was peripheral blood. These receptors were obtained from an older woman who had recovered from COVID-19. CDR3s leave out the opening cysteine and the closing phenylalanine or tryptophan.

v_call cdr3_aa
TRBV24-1 ATSAPGQGWDEQF
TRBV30 AWSVWDRGRNEQY
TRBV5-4 ASSMQGSDGYT
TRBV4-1 ASSLNPTGGLKRNTIY
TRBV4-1 ASSQGVPADYEQY
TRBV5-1 ASGGQGGSDTQY
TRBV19 ASSTSGGAGFTGELF
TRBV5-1 ASSLGQGNYGYT
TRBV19 ASRLGAPYNEQF
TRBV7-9 ASSPTFRGRGDNEQF
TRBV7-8 ASSRTILAGGNEQY
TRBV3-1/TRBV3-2 ASSQGSGTRH
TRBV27 ASSLSGGLSSGNTIY
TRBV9 ASSVERVSYNEQF
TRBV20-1 SLQGNTEAF
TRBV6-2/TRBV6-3 ASSLVGGPSYEQY
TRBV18 ASSPNAGLETQY
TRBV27 ASRDRADYGYT
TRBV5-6 ASSLGVTEAF
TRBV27 ASSLSSGSGYGYT
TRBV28 ASPDLDTGELF
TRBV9 ASSVGTGEAYEQY
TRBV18 ASSSGAGKNTYEQY
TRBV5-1 ASSSTGEGQPQH
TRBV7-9 ASSLMSSSPEAF
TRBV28 ASSPADNAGAYEQY
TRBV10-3 AISDIRGSEAF
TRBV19 ASSILSSGGATNEQF
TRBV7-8 ASSSRGWDYGYT
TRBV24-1 ATSADRGTEAF
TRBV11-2 ASSTLQGARGNTIY
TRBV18 ASPVPMNTEAF
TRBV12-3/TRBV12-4 ASSLSQGAGYT
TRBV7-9 ASSQGQVWTEAF
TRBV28 ASSFFTQDYGYT
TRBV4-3 ASSQGLAAPDTQY
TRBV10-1 ASSERGPGRIEQY
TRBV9 ASSVGGPLNYEQY
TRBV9 ASSVGQAGGVDTQY
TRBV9 ASSVDSTNTEAF
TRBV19 AQGTVPNQPQH